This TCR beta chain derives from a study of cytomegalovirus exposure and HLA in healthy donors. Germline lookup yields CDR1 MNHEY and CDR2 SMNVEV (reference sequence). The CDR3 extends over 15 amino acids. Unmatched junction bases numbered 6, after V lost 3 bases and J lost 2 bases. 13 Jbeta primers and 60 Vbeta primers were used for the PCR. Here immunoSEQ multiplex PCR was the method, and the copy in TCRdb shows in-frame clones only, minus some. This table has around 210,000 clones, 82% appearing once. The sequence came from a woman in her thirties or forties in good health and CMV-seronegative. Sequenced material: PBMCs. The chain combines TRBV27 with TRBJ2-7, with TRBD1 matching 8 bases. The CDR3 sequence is CASSFDRGPTYEQYF. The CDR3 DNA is TGTGCCAGCAGTTTCGACAGGGGACCCACCTACGAGCAGTACTTC.